This T cell receptor (beta chain) was captured in a study of blood T cell repertoires in COVID-19. Across the study: Acute and convalescent COVID-19 specimens originated in the United States, Italy and Spain. PBMCs, B-cell-depleted T cells, or T cells were the source of the cDNA or gDNA that made up the material.

As processed by the authors: Amplification of reference gene primers provided the estimated nucleated cell counts. Assay used: immunoSEQ multiplex PCR; TCRdb lists only in-frame clones, some missing. V and J calls and clone size follow that table, whereas D and trimming were derived from the DNA. The sample records about 100,000 clones, about 89% being singletons. In germline, CDR1 is ENHRY, CDR2 SYGVKD. V was clipped by 2 bases and J by 1 base, with 6 bases between them. This CDR3 has 15 amino acids. This chain joins TRBV10-3 and TRBJ2-6; D is ambiguous. The receptor's source is a human donor in a cohort sampled during active COVID-19. The sample was peripheral blood. CDR3 in amino acids: CAISEQVSGANVLTF. CDR3 coding DNA: TGTGCCATCAGTGAGCAGGTTTCTGGGGCCAACGTCCTGACTTTC.